These 16 T cell receptor beta chains came from one sample sequenced in a study of shared clonotypes between healthy human individuals. Data came from immunoSEQ multiplex PCR; TCRdb stores just in-frame clones and leaves some out. The table includes roughly 810,000 clones, around 96% detected once. The naive CD8 fraction comprised CD45RO-negative cells positively selected for CCR7 and excluded terminally differentiated effector memory CD45RA+ cells. The sample consisted of naive CD8+ T cells sorted from blood. The receptor source for this set is a young man in good health.

The chain recombines TRBV18 with TRBJ2-7; 7 nucleotides agree with TRBD1. V lost 3 bases to trimming and J lost 5 bases; unmatched junction nucleotides: 10. This CDR3 spans 15 amino acids. CDR1 and CDR2 (germline): KGHSH, LQKENI. The DNA for the CDR3 is TGTGCCAGCTCACCCCCGGACAGGTCTGGGGACGAGCAGTACTTC. Protein sequence: CASSPPDRSGDEQYF. Full variable domain (outside the CDR3, taken from reference TRBV18 and TRBJ2-7): NAGVMQNPRHLVRRRGQEARLRCSPMKGHSHVYWYRQLPEEGLKFMVYLQKENIIDESGMPKERFSAEFPKEGPSILRIQQVVRGDSAAYFCASSPPDRSGDEQYFGPGTRLTVT.

Turning to this clone: The same CDR3 can be traced to other DNA sequences in this sample. The rearrangement uses TRBV5-1 and TRBJ2-7; D uncertain. From germline, CDR1 is SGHRS and CDR2 YFSETQ. With 0 bases removed from V and 2 bases from J, the gap between germline ends came to 6 bases. This CDR3 has 13 amino acids. CDR3 sequence (DNA): TGCGCCAGCAGCTTGGAAGGGCCCTACGAGCAGTACTTC. Translation gives CASSLEGPYEQYF.

This chain joins TRBV7-2 and TRBJ1-1; possible D gene TRBD1, 5 bases. This CDR3 spans 12 amino acids. From germline, CDR1 is SGHTA and CDR2 FQGNSA. V dropped 3 bases and J dropped 8 bases, with 10 bases sitting between them. CDR3 sequence: CASSFRRGEAFF. The CDR3 bases are TGTGCCAGCAGCTTCAGGCGGGGGGAAGCTTTCTTT.

CDR3 amino acids: CATSRIRGANEKLFF. DNA for the CDR3: TGTGCCACCAGCAGAATCAGGGGGGCTAATGAAAAACTGTTTTTT. V gene TRBV15 combines with J gene TRBJ1-4, with 7 bases identical to TRBD1. Germline V gene lookup returns CDR1 LNHNV and CDR2 YYDKDF (reference sequence). The CDR3 sequence is 15 residues long. Unmatched junction bases numbered 3, after V lost 2 bases and J lost 3 bases.

V usage is TRBV7-9 and J usage is TRBJ2-7; 7 bases map to TRBD1. The J segment lost 5 bases and the V segment lost 6 bases, leaving 13 bases of the junction unmatched. From germline, CDR1 is SEHNR and CDR2 FQNEAQ (reference sequence). The CDR3 covers 15 residues. The CDR3 loop reads CASSSPGTDVNEQYF. Written as DNA, the CDR3 is TGTGCCAGCAGTTCCCCCGGGACAGATGTTAACGAGCAGTACTTC.

V usage is TRBV30 and J usage is TRBJ2-3, with D unresolved. This CDR3 contains 13 residues. The V gene lost 0 bases and the J gene lost 3 bases, with 7 bases spanning the gap. Germline lookup yields CDR1 GTSNPN and CDR2 SVGIG (reference sequence). CDR3 nucleotides: TGTGCCTGGAGTGTAGTATTAACAGATACGCAGTATTTT. It codes for CAWSVVLTDTQYF.

This rearrangement joins TRBV19 to TRBJ2-7; 9 nucleotides agree with TRBD2. V lost 6 bases, J lost 6 bases, and 9 bases stayed unmatched. The CDR3 runs to 14 residues. CDR1 is LNHDA, CDR2 SQIVND, per germline (reference sequence). CDR3 nucleotides: TGTGCCAGTAGACCGGGACTAGCAGTCGGCGAGCAGTACTTC. Its translation: CASRPGLAVGEQYF. The variable domain in full, with the rest retrieved from reference TRBV19 and TRBJ2-7, is DGGITQSPKYLFRKEGQNVTLSCEQNLNHDAMYWYRQDPGQGLRLIYYSQIVNDFQKGDIAEGYSVSREKKESFPLTVTSAQKNPTAFYLCASRPGLAVGEQYFGPGTRLTVT.

The genes are TRBV7-2 and TRBJ1-1; the D gene is possibly TRBD1 (6 bases). V lost 5 bases to trimming and J lost 4 bases, with 14 bases between them. The CDR3 has 14 amino acids. CDR1 SGHTA and CDR2 FQGNSA come from the germline V gene. As DNA, the CDR3 is TGTGCCAGCAGCCGACAGGTTCTAAGCACTGAAGCTTTCTTT. Encoded protein: CASSRQVLSTEAFF.

The chain carries TRBV7-9 and TRBJ1-2; 7 bases match TRBD1. This CDR3 contains 13 residues. V gave up 8 bases and J gave up 5 bases; unmatched junction bases: 8. Germline V gene lookup returns CDR1 SEHNR and CDR2 FQNEAQ (reference sequence). The CDR3 sequence is CASGSRQGYGYTF. Written as DNA, the CDR3 is TGTGCCAGCGGAAGCCGACAGGGATATGGCTACACCTTC.

V is TRBV30 and J is TRBJ1-5, with D maybe TRBD1 (6 bases). The germline V gene has CDR1 GTSNPN and CDR2 SVGIG (reference sequence). The CDR3 is made up of 15 amino acids. V lost 4 bases and J 4 bases, leaving 17 bases between the germline ends. The CDR3, as DNA: TGTGCCTGGACCTCTTCCCCAGGGGTGAATCAGCCCCAGCATTTT. It translates to CAWTSSPGVNQPQHF.

As regards this clone: In the same sample, other DNA sequences code for this CDR3. This chain uses TRBV29-1 with TRBJ1-1; D is unresolved. The CDR3 covers 11 residues. Between the trimmed V and J ends, which lost 3 bases and 4 bases, there was a span of 6 bases. Per the germline V gene, CDR1 is SQVTM and CDR2 is ANQGSEA. The CDR3 DNA is TGCAGCGTTGAGGGTCGCACTGAAGCTTTCTTT. It is translated as CSVEGRTEAFF.

The gene calls are TRBV6-6 and TRBJ2-5; D is uncertain. CDR1 is MNHNY and CDR2 is SVGAGI in the germline V gene (reference sequence). This CDR3 has 13 residues. V lost 5 bases and J 5 bases, leaving 12 bases between the germline ends. The CDR3 DNA sequence: TGTGCCAGCAGTCCCGTCGGGTTGGAGACCCAGTACTTC. It is translated as CASSPVGLETQYF.

This clone was counted once. This sequence joins TRBV6-1 and TRBJ1-5; D not certain. The germline gives CDR1 MNHNS, CDR2 SASEGT. This CDR3 has 14 residues. The ends were cut back, 2 bases at V and 6 bases at J, with 11 bases in the middle. In nucleotides, the CDR3 is TGTGCCAGCAGTGAACGGGCAGGTCCTCAGCCCCAGCATTTT. It encodes CASSERAGPQPQHF.

As concerns this clone: The same CDR3 can be traced to other DNA sequences in this sample. V and J are TRBV11-2 and TRBJ1-2; D is unresolved. CDR3 length equals 11 residues. Per germline, CDR1 SGHAT and CDR2 FQNNGV. The V end lost 3 bases, the J end lost 4 bases, and 3 bases lay between the germline ends. CDR3 sequence reads: CASSFLYGYTF. The CDR3 nucleotides are TGTGCCAGCAGCTTTCTCTATGGCTACACCTTC.

The rearrangement joins TRBV6-5 to TRBJ1-1; D is ambiguous. From germline, CDR1 is MNHEY and CDR2 SVGAGI. Trimming left V 6 bases short and J 9 bases short, with 11 bases between. There are 11 residues in the CDR3. CDR3 bases: TGTGCCAGCAGCCTCGGACTGAAAGCTTTCTTT. Translated: CASSLGLKAFF.

This chain uses TRBV11-2 with TRBJ2-7, with D perhaps matching TRBD1 (6 bases). The germline gives CDR1 SGHAT, CDR2 FQNNGV. The CDR3 runs 15 residues. Trimming cost V 3 bases and J 5 bases, with 17 bases left between them. The CDR3, as DNA: TGTGCCAGCAGCTTCCGTCGACAGGTCTTACACGAGCAGTACTTC. This translates into CASSFRRQVLHEQYF.